The clone carrying this T cell receptor beta chain appeared a few times. Its target is unknown. This entry is derived from a study of CD8+CD57+ T cells in acquired aplastic anemia. Background on the study: The mean DNA yield obtained from sorted CD4+ and CD8+ cells came to 3 to 3.5 ug. Overall study findings and caveats: Sharing between patients and controls was observed for twenty-nine CD8+ CDR3 sequences.

CD8+CD57+ cell expansion, shown by flow cytometry, had occurred in the patients selected for sequencing. CDR3 and TCR beta VDJ profiling relied on a genomic DNA template. TCRdb called the reads again in MiXCR, with one record for every CDR3 protein. The sample shows 120,000 or so distinct CDR3 sequences, approximately 40% of them seen only once. The V segment lost 2 bases and the J segment 4 bases; nucleotides outside the gene matches: 1. The CDR3 sequence is 13 residues long. Germline V CDR1 and CDR2: SGHVS, FNYEAQ. The sequencing sample was made of sorted CD4+, CD8+, or CD8+CD57+ T cells (not recorded which) from PBMCs. The chain is built from TRBV7-6 and TRBJ2-7; TRBD1 agrees at 8 bases. The sequence was obtained from a human donor with aplastic anemia. The CDR3: CASSLTGGYEQYF. The CDR3 DNA is TGTGCCAGCAGCTTAACAGGGGGGTACGAGCAGTACTTC.